This passage covers 28 T cell receptor beta chains from one sample sequenced in a study of cytomegalovirus exposure and HLA in healthy donors. 60 Vbeta and 13 Jbeta primers were used in PCR. Only in-frame clones appear in the TCRdb table, and some are missing; sequencing was by immunoSEQ multiplex PCR. Here the sample spans about 240,000 clones, 75% to 85% being singletons. The sequencing input was PBMCs. The receptors were gathered from a woman in her sixties in good health and CMV-seropositive.

This chain joins TRBV30 and TRBJ2-7; no firm D call. CDR1 and CDR2 (germline): GTSNPN, SVGIG (reference sequence). The CDR3 contains 13 residues. V gave up 2 bases and J gave up 3 bases, with 11 bases separating them. CDR3 loop: CAWSISSHYEQYF. The CDR3 DNA sequence: TGTGCCTGGAGTATTAGCAGCCACTACGAGCAGTACTTC.

The rearrangement uses TRBV5-4 and TRBJ1-1; a weak D match, TRBD1 (6 bases). The germline V gene has CDR1 SGHNT and CDR2 YYREEE (reference sequence). There are 13 residues in the CDR3. V was cut by 7 bases and J by 0 bases, with 10 bases left in between. CDR3: CASSTGMNTEAFF. The CDR3 nucleotides are TGTGCCAGCTCGACAGGAATGAACACTGAAGCTTTCTTT.

The CDR3 DNA reads TGTGCCAGCAGCACTATGACAGGGGGCTACAATGAGCAGTTCTTC. Translation: CASSTMTGGYNEQFF. This chain joins TRBV7-2 and TRBJ2-1, with 9 positions matching TRBD1. V trimming: 5 bases; J trimming: 3 bases; junction bases outside the gene matches: 5. The CDR3 runs 15 residues. From germline, CDR1 is SGHTA and CDR2 FQGNSA.

This clone was seen a few times. One end of the junction is discordant with germline, which a read error may explain. This chain links TRBV7-7 with TRBJ2-5; the match to TRBD2 covers 14 bases. Per germline, CDR1 SSHAT and CDR2 FNYEAQ (reference sequence). The CDR3 length is 16 residues. CDR3 protein: CASSLGLAGEQETQYF. DNA of the CDR3: TGTGCTAGCAGCTTGGGACTAGCGGGAGAACAAGAGACCCAGTACTTC.

This clone was seen just once. The rearrangement joins TRBV9 to TRBJ2-1; 15 nucleotides line up with TRBD2. CDR1 is SGDLS and CDR2 is YYNGEE in the germline V gene. Trimming cost V 5 bases and J 10 bases; bases outside gene matches: 1. This CDR3 spans 13 amino acids. In DNA form, the CDR3 reads TGTGCCAGCAGTGGGACTAGCGGGAGGGAGCAGTTCTTC. Translation: CASSGTSGREQFF.

This chain joins TRBV5-1 and TRBJ1-4; 8 bases align to TRBD1. Looked up from germline, CDR1 is SGHRS and CDR2 is YFSETQ. V shed 4 bases, J shed 4 bases, and the junction held 9 bases outside the gene matches. The CDR3 runs to 16 residues. Written as DNA, the CDR3 is TGCGCCAGCAGCACGGGGACAGGCGATTATAATGAAAAACTGTTTTTT. This translates into CASSTGTGDYNEKLFF.

The rearrangement uses TRBV6-4 and TRBJ1-2; unclear D gene. Trimming left V 6 bases short and J 5 bases short, with 7 bases between. CDR3 length equals 11 residues. CDR1 and CDR2 (germline): MRHNA, SNTAGT. The CDR3 DNA reads as TGTGCCAGCAGCGCACTATATGGCTACACCTTC. Residues: CASSALYGYTF.

The J gene is TRBJ2-7, the V gene TRBV27; 7 bases line up with TRBD1. CDR3 size: 13 residues. Unmatched junction bases numbered 10, after V lost 6 bases and J lost 8 bases. CDR1 is MNHEY and CDR2 is SMNVEV in the germline V gene (reference sequence). The CDR3 DNA follows: TGTGCCAGCAGCAACACGCAGGGGGTGAAGCAGTACTTC. Translation gives CASSNTQGVKQYF.

The gene calls are TRBV6-6 and TRBJ2-7; 11 bases map to TRBD2. Germline V gene sequence: CDR1 MNHNY, CDR2 SVGAGI (reference sequence). This CDR3 has 13 amino acids. J was trimmed by 4 bases and V by 6 bases; bases with no gene match: 2. The CDR3 spells CASRTSGEYEQYF. The DNA for the CDR3 is TGTGCCAGCAGGACTAGCGGGGAATACGAGCAGTACTTC.

This clone was observed a few times. This chain joins TRBV5-1 and TRBJ2-3; TRBD2 matches at 11 bases. Germline-derived CDR1 and CDR2 are SGHRS and YFSETQ. The CDR3 runs to 17 residues. V lost 4 bases to trimming and J lost 2 bases; unmatched junction nucleotides: 9. The CDR3 is CASSILLAGASTDTQYF. In DNA form, the CDR3 reads TGCGCCAGCAGCATCTTACTAGCGGGGGCCTCCACAGATACGCAGTATTTT.

The rearrangement links TRBV28 to TRBJ1-2; maybe TRBD1 (6 bases). Germline V CDR1 and CDR2: MDHEN, SYDVKM. The CDR3 loop spans 15 amino acids. The germline V and J ends were trimmed by 6 bases and 0 bases, with 14 bases remaining between them. This CDR3 is CASRSRGSANYGYTF. The CDR3 DNA reads TGTGCCAGCAGGTCCAGGGGTTCAGCTAACTATGGCTACACCTTC.

The chain links TRBV2 to TRBJ2-3; TRBD2 aligns across 8 bases. From germline, CDR1 is SNHLY and CDR2 FYNNEI. The CDR3 has 15 amino acids. V was pared by 5 bases and J by 0 bases, with 4 bases of the junction left unmatched. The CDR3 reads CASSPLAASTDTQYF. The CDR3 DNA reads TGTGCCAGCAGTCCACTAGCGGCCAGCACAGATACGCAGTATTTT. The full variable domain, completed using reference TRBV2 and TRBJ2-3, is EPEVTQTPSHQVTQMGQEVILRCVPISNHLYFYWYRQILGQKVEFLVSFYNNEISEKSEIFDDQFSVERPDGSNFTLKIRSTKLEDSAMYFCASSPLAASTDTQYFGPGTRLTVL.

This sequence joins TRBV9 and TRBJ2-7; TRBD1 matches at 7 bases. J was trimmed by 7 bases and V by 7 bases; bases with no gene match: 17. This CDR3 is 15 amino acids long. CDR1 and CDR2 from the germline V gene are SGDLS and YYNGEE. The CDR3 DNA reads as TGTGCCAGCGCGCCCCCCGGACAGGATCGCGGGGAGCAGTACTTC. Translation gives CASAPPGQDRGEQYF.

The genes are TRBV6-5 and TRBJ1-2, with D unresolved. Germline CDR1 is MNHEY and CDR2 is SVGAGI. V dropped 7 bases and J dropped 8 bases, with 14 bases sitting between them. The CDR3 sequence is 12 residues long. CDR3 sequence reads: CASTTFGSGYTF. CDR3 in DNA: TGTGCCAGCACCACGTTTGGGAGCGGCTACACCTTC.

DNA for the CDR3: TGTGCTAGTGAAACAGGGCCCGGGGAGCTGTTTTTT. It yields the protein CASETGPGELFF. The V gene is TRBV12-5, the J gene TRBJ2-2, with D tentatively TRBD1 (6 bases). The germline V and J ends were trimmed by 7 bases and 6 bases, with 9 bases remaining between them. Germline CDR1 reads LGHNT; CDR2 reads FRNRAP. The CDR3 loop spans 12 amino acids. Filled out from reference TRBV12-5 and TRBJ2-2, the complete variable domain reads DARVTQTPRHKVTEMGQEVTMRCQPILGHNTVFWYRQTMMQGLELLAYFRNRAPLDDSGMPKDRFSAEMPDATLATLKIQPSEPRDSAVYFCASETGPGELFFGEGSRLTVL.

This clone turned up a few times. The rearrangement joins TRBV28 to TRBJ2-1; TRBD2 aligns across 8 bases. The V gene end was trimmed by 7 bases and the J gene end by 2 bases; junction bases not matched to a gene: 10. Germline lookup yields CDR1 MDHEN and CDR2 SYDVKM. This CDR3 spans 16 amino acids. The CDR3 loop reads CASTQLAVPTYNEQFF. The CDR3 region has the DNA TGTGCCAGCACCCAACTAGCGGTGCCAACCTACAATGAGCAGTTCTTC.

This chain joins TRBV5-1 and TRBJ2-1; 10 bases agree with TRBD1. The junction had 0 bases not matched to a gene; V was cut back by 3 bases and J by 0 bases. The germline gives CDR1 SGHRS, CDR2 YFSETQ. CDR3 length equals 15 residues. This CDR3 reads CASSWTGGSYNEQFF. As DNA, the CDR3 is TGCGCCAGCAGCTGGACAGGGGGCTCCTACAATGAGCAGTTCTTC.

The chain uses TRBV28 and TRBJ1-4; TRBD1 aligns across 8 bases. Germline trimming cut 5 bases from V and 0 bases from J; bases unmatched to any gene: 11. CDR3 size: 18 residues. Germline CDR1 MDHEN, CDR2 SYDVKM. The CDR3 loop reads CASSLQGAGPPTNEKLFF. The CDR3 nucleotides read TGTGCCAGCAGTCTGCAGGGGGCGGGTCCCCCAACTAATGAAAAACTGTTTTTT. Drawing the rest from reference TRBV28 and TRBJ1-4, the complete variable domain is DVKVTQSSRYLVKRTGEKVFLECVQDMDHENMFWYRQDPGLGLRLIYFSYDVKMKEKGDIPEGYSVSREKKERFSLILESASTNQTSMYLCASSLQGAGPPTNEKLFFGSGTQLSVL.

The chain has TRBV7-9 and TRBJ2-3, with 7 nucleotides matching TRBD2. Germline CDR1 SEHNR, CDR2 FQNEAQ (reference sequence). This CDR3 region has 16 residues. Germline trimming cut 0 bases from V and 1 base from J; bases unmatched to any gene: 4. The CDR3 spells CASSLATSAGTDTQYF. The CDR3 DNA follows: TGTGCCAGCAGCTTAGCTACTAGCGCGGGCACAGATACGCAGTATTTT. Variable domain in full (rest from reference TRBV7-9 and TRBJ2-3): DTGVSQNPRHKITKRGQNVTFRCDPISEHNRLYWYRQTLGQGPEFLTYFQNEAQLEKSRLLSDRFSAERPKGSFSTLEIQRTEQGDSAMYLCASSLATSAGTDTQYFGPGTRLTVL.

The V and J genes are TRBV5-6 and TRBJ2-5, with TRBD2 as a possible D gene (5 bases). Trimming cost V 0 bases and J 4 bases, with 16 bases left between them. CDR3 length: 16 residues. Germline assignment: CDR1 SGHDT and CDR2 YYEEEE. CDR3 DNA: TGTGCCAGCAGCTTGGCCCGCGGGCCGAGCGGAGAGACCCAGTACTTC. It encodes CASSLARGPSGETQYF.

The chain is built from TRBV19 and TRBJ1-1; tentatively, D is TRBD1 (5 bases). The CDR3 totals 18 residues. V was cut by 3 bases and J by 0 bases, with 20 bases left in between. Germline loops: CDR1 LNHDA, CDR2 SQIVND (reference sequence). This CDR3 is CASSMLGGAGSVNTEAFF. The CDR3 DNA follows: TGTGCCAGTAGTATGCTTGGAGGGGCTGGGTCGGTGAACACTGAAGCTTTCTTT.

J is TRBJ2-4 and V is TRBV6-1, with 9 bases matching TRBD1. From germline, CDR1 is MNHNS and CDR2 SASEGT. The CDR3 is made up of 12 amino acids. With V trimmed by 6 bases and J by 6 bases, 0 bases remained unmatched. CDR3 amino acids: CASRDRGNIQYF. In DNA, the CDR3 is TGTGCCAGCAGGGACAGGGGAAACATTCAGTACTTC.

DNA of the CDR3: TGTGCCAGCAGCTCCAGACTCGCGAACACTGAAGCTTTCTTT. Amino acids: CASSSRLANTEAFF. V gene TRBV7-8 combines with J gene TRBJ1-1; the D is unclear. The germline CDR1 and CDR2 sequences are SGHVS and FQNEAQ. Trimming pared 4 bases from V and 1 base from J, leaving 10 bases between. The CDR3 is 14 amino acids.

The CDR3 DNA reads as TGTGCCAGCAGCTTAGGCGGGAGCCGCACAGATACGCAGTATTTT. This gives the protein CASSLGGSRTDTQYF. The chain has TRBV7-9 and TRBJ2-3, with 7 positions matching TRBD2. Germline CDR1 and CDR2: SEHNR and FQNEAQ (reference sequence). There are 15 residues in the CDR3. V lost 1 base to trimming and J lost 1 base; unmatched junction nucleotides: 2.

This sequence joins TRBV6-1 and TRBJ2-7, with TRBD1 as a possible D gene (6 bases). The CDR3 is 14 amino acids. The germline V and J ends were trimmed by 3 bases and 0 bases, with 9 bases remaining between them. Germline CDR1 reads MNHNS; CDR2 reads SASEGT. The CDR3 nucleotides read TGTGCCAGCAGTGAGCAGGGGATCTCCTACGAGCAGTACTTC. Translation: CASSEQGISYEQYF.

V gene TRBV19 combines with J gene TRBJ2-5; the match to TRBD2 covers 8 bases. The CDR3 is made up of 14 amino acids. Germline CDR1 and CDR2: LNHDA and SQIVND (reference sequence). V shed 4 bases and J 5 bases; nucleotides not matched to a gene: 6. The CDR3 nucleotides read TGTGCCAGTAGTAGCGGGGGGACCCCGGAGACCCAGTACTTC. Encoded protein: CASSSGGTPETQYF.

V usage is TRBV7-6 and J usage is TRBJ1-1, with 7 bases fitting TRBD1. Germline CDR1 is SGHVS and CDR2 is FNYEAQ. CDR3 length: 15 residues. After removal of 2 bases from V and 1 base from J, the junction contained 4 bases not matched to a gene. This CDR3 is CASSLQGGGNTEAFF. In nucleotides, the CDR3 is TGTGCCAGCAGCTTACAGGGGGGAGGGAACACTGAAGCTTTCTTT. The full variable domain, rest sourced from reference TRBV7-6 and TRBJ1-1, is GAGVSQSPRYKVTKRGQDVALRCDPISGHVSLYWYRQALGQGPEFLTYFNYEAQQDKSGLPNDRFSAERPEGSISTLTIQRTEQRDSAMYRCASSLQGGGNTEAFFGQGTRLTVV.

The gene calls are TRBV10-2 and TRBJ2-5; 11 bases line up with TRBD2. The length of the CDR3 is 16 residues. Germline CDR1 reads WSHSY; CDR2 reads SAAADI. After removal of 4 bases from V and 11 bases from J, the junction contained 15 bases not matched to a gene. The CDR3 DNA follows: TGCGCCAGCAGTGGCCCTCTACTAGCGGGAGTCGAAGAGCAGTACTTC. Residues: CASSGPLLAGVEEQYF.